These 5 T cell receptor beta chains came from one sample sequenced in a study of CD8+CD57+ T cells in acquired aplastic anemia. Genomic DNA, the template, was used for profiling of the TCR beta VDJ and CDR3. Each CDR3 protein is one row after TCRdb ran MiXCR on the reads. The sample contains 200,000 or so distinct CDR3 sequences, almost 50% of which appear only once. Patients selected for sequencing had displayed CD8+CD57+ cell expansion by flow cytometry. The specimen was sorted CD4+, CD8+, or CD8+CD57+ T cells (not recorded which) from PBMCs. The receptors were sampled from a human donor with aplastic anemia.

This clonotype was picked up a small number of times. V and J are TRBV15 and TRBJ1-6; D not resolved. V lost 0 bases, J lost 7 bases, and 7 bases lay in between. The CDR3 runs 14 residues. Germline CDR1 is LNHNV and CDR2 is YYDKDF (reference sequence). The CDR3 loop reads CATSRDAKNSPLHF. DNA for the CDR3: TGTGCCACCAGCAGAGATGCGAAAAATTCACCCCTCCACTTT.

The chain links TRBV2 to TRBJ1-2; possible D gene TRBD1, 6 bases. Trimming stripped 8 bases from V and 3 bases from J, with 16 bases between. Germline V gene data show CDR1 as SNHLY and CDR2 as FYNNEI. CDR3 size: 14 residues. CDR3 sequence: CASASGEWDYGYTF. The CDR3 DNA reads as TGTGCCAGCGCCTCAGGGGAGTGGGACTATGGCTACACCTTC.

This clonotype was recorded at least ten times. CDR3 residues: CSVGVAGGPWDTGELFF. Here the CDR3 DNA reads TGCAGCGTTGGGGTAGCGGGGGGGCCTTGGGACACCGGGGAGCTGTTTTTT. This sequence joins TRBV29-1 and TRBJ2-2; TRBD2 aligns across 11 bases. The junction had 10 bases not matched to a gene; V was cut back by 4 bases and J by 3 bases. Germline CDR1 and CDR2: SQVTM and ANQGSEA. This CDR3 comprises 17 residues.

This chain joins TRBV7-9 and TRBJ1-2; 9 positions match TRBD1. Looked up from germline, CDR1 is SEHNR and CDR2 is FQNEAQ (reference sequence). The CDR3 is 17 residues long. J was trimmed by 5 bases and V by 5 bases; bases with no gene match: 15. The CDR3 nucleotides read TGTGCCAGCAGCCCCGCGACACAGGGGGCAAAACGTTATGGCTACACCTTC. Amino acids: CASSPATQGAKRYGYTF.

This clonotype was detected only once. The chain has TRBV6-5 and TRBJ1-2; 7 bases align to TRBD1. The J segment lost 1 base and the V segment lost 5 bases, leaving 10 bases of the junction unmatched. This CDR3 has 16 residues. CDR1 and CDR2 from the germline V gene are MNHEY and SVGAGI. Written as DNA, the CDR3 is TGTGCCAGCAGTGAAACGAGGGGACAGAATAACTATGGCTACACCTTC. It encodes CASSETRGQNNYGYTF.